These 5 T cell receptor beta chains were all obtained from the same sample, sequenced in a study of cytomegalovirus exposure and HLA in healthy donors. Primers included in the PCR were 60 Vbeta and 13 Jbeta primers. Some clones are missing from TCRdb's copy, which holds only in-frame ones; the method was immunoSEQ multiplex PCR. Of about 100,000 clones listed, around 77% were seen once; the top ten hold around 2.1%. The specimen sequenced was PBMCs. The receptors were sampled from a man younger than 30 in good health and CMV-seronegative.

This chain joins TRBV7-2 and TRBJ2-1, with a tentative D call TRBD1 (6 bases). CDR3 length equals 16 residues. Germline V gives CDR1 SGHTA, CDR2 FQGNSA. Trimming removed 5 bases at V and 1 base at J, with 15 bases between. The CDR3 reads CASSPGAGRSYNEQFF. CDR3 DNA: TGTGCCAGCAGCCCAGGGGCGGGTCGGTCCTACAATGAGCAGTTCTTC.

The chain combines TRBV9 with TRBJ2-3; perhaps TRBD1 as D (6 bases). CDR1 is SGDLS, CDR2 YYNGEE, per germline. The CDR3 sequence is 12 residues long. The V end lost 8 bases, the J end lost 0 bases, and 7 bases lay between the germline ends. The chain's CDR3 is CASGQSTDTQYF. The CDR3 DNA follows: TGTGCCAGTGGACAGAGCACAGATACGCAGTATTTT.

The rearrangement joins TRBV4-3 to TRBJ2-3; 14 bases are a match to TRBD2. V shed 4 bases, J shed 2 bases, and the junction held 5 bases outside the gene matches. The CDR3 is 17 amino acids. CDR1 LGHNA and CDR2 YSLEER come from the germline V gene. The CDR3 loop is CASSPGLAGGHTDTQYF. In DNA, the CDR3 is TGCGCCAGCAGCCCCGGACTAGCGGGGGGCCACACAGATACGCAGTATTTT.

The chain carries TRBV25-1 and TRBJ2-2; TRBD1 matches at 7 bases. With 10 bases clipped from V and 5 bases from J, the junction kept 13 bases outside the gene matches. The CDR3 is 15 amino acids. In germline, CDR1 is MGHDK, CDR2 SYGVNS. CDR3 nucleotides: TGTGCCAACCCCAAACCCCGGGACAGTACCGGGGAGCTGTTTTTT. Amino acids: CANPKPRDSTGELFF. Full variable domain (outside the CDR3, taken from reference TRBV25-1 and TRBJ2-2): EADIYQTPRYLVIGTGKKITLECSQTMGHDKMYWYQQDPGMELHLIHYSYGVNSTEKGDLSSESTVSRIRTEHFPLTLESARPSHTSQYLCANPKPRDSTGELFFGEGSRLTVL.

Worth noting for this clone: A read error may produce the germline difference seen at one junction end. V and J are TRBV7-8 and TRBJ1-1; D not resolved. This CDR3 comprises 14 residues. The V gene's germline CDR1 is SGHVS and CDR2 FQNEAQ. CDR3 nucleotides: TGTGCCAGCAGCTTGGAGGAGAGGAACTCTGAAGCTTTCTTT. Encoded protein: CASSLEERNSEAFF.